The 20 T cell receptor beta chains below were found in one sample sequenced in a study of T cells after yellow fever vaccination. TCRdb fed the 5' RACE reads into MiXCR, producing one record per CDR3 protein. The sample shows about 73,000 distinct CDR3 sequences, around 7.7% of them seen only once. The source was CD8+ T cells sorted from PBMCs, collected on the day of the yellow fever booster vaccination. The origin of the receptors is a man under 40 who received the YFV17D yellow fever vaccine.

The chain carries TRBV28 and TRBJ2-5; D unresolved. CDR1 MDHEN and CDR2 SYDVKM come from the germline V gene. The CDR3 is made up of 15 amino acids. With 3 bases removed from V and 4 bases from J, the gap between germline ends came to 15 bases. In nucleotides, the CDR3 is TGTGCCAGCAGTTTGTTCAGTCGGACGGGAGAGACCCAGTACTTC. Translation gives CASSLFSRTGETQYF.

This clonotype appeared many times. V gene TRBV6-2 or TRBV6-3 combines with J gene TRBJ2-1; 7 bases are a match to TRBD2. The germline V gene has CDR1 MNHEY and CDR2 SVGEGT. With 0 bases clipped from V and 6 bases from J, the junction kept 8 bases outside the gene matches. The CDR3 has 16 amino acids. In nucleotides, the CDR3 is TGTGCCAGCAGTTACTCGATAGGGGAGCGGGGCAATGAGCAGTTCTTC. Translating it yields CASSYSIGERGNEQFF.

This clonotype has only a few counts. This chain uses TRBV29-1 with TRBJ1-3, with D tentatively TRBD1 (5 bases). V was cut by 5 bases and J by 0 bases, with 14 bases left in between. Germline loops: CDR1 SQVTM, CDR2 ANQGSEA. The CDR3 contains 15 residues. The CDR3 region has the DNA TGCAGCGTTAAAGGGTTAACAGGCTCTGGAAACACCATATATTTT. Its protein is CSVKGLTGSGNTIYF. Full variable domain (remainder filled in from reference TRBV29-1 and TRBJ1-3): SAVISQKPSRDICQRGTSLTIQCQVDSQVTMMFWYRQQPGQSLTLIATANQGSEATYESGFVIDKFPISRPNLTFSTLTVSNMSPEDSSIYLCSVKGLTGSGNTIYFGEGSWLTVV.

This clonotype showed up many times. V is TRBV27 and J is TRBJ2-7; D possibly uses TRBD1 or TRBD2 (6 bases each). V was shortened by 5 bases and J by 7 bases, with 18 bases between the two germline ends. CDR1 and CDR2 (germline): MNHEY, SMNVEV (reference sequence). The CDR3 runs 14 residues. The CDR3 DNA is TGTGCCAGCAGTCCCGGAATAGGGGGGAGGGAGCAGTACTTC. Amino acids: CASSPGIGGREQYF.

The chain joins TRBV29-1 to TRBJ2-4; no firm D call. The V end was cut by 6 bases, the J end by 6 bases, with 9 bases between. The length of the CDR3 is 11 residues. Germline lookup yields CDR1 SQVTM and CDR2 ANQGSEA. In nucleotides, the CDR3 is TGCAGCGTGGTCCTGGGAAACATTCAGTACTTC. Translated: CSVVLGNIQYF.

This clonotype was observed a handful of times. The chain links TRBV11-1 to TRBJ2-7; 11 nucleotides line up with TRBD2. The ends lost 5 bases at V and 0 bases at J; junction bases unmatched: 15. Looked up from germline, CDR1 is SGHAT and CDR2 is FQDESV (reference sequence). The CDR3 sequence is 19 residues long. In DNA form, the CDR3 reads TGTGCCAGCAGCCATAATTCTCCCGGGACTAGCGGATTCTCCTACGAGCAGTACTTC. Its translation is CASSHNSPGTSGFSYEQYF.

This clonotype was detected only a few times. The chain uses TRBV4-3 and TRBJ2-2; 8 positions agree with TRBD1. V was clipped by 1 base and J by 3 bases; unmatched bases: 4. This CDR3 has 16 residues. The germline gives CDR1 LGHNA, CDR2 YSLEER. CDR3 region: CASSQGQGAHTGELFF. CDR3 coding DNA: TGCGCCAGCAGCCAAGGGCAGGGGGCCCACACCGGGGAGCTGTTTTTT.

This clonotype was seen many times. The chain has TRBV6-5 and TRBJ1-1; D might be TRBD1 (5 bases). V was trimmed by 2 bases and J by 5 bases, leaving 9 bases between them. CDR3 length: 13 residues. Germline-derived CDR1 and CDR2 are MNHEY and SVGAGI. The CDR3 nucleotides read TGTGCCAGCAGTTACGGGGGGGGGACTGAAGCTTTCTTT. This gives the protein CASSYGGGTEAFF.

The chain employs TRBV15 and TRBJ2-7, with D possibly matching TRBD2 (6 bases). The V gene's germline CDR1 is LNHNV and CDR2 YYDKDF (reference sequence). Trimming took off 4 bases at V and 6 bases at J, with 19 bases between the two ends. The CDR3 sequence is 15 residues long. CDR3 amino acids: CATSTQRAASIEQYF. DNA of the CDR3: TGTGCCACCAGCACCCAGCGGGCGGCCTCCATCGAGCAGTACTTC.

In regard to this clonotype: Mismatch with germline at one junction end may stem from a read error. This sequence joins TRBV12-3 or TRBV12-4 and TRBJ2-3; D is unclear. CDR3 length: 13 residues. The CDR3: CASSPTSTDKQYF. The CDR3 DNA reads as TGTGCCAGCAGCCCCACGAGCACAGATAAGCAGTATTTT.

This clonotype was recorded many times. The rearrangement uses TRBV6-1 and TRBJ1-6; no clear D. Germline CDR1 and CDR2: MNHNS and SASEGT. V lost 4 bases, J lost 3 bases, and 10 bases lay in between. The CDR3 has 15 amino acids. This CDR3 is CASSAVGVYNSPLHF. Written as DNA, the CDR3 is TGTGCCAGCAGTGCTGTCGGGGTCTATAATTCACCCCTCCACTTT.

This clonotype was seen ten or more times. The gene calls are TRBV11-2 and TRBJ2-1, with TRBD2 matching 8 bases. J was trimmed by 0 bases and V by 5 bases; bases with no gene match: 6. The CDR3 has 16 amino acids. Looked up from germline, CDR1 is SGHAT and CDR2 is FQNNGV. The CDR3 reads CASSLSGASSYNEQFF. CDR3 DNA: TGTGCCAGCAGCCTTAGCGGGGCGAGCTCCTACAATGAGCAGTTCTTC.

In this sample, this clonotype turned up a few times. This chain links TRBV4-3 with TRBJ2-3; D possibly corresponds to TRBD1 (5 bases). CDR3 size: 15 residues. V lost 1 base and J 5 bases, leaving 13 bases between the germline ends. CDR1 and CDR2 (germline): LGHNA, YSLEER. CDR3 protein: CASSQGLGLGDTQYF. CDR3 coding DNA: TGCGCCAGCAGCCAAGGACTGGGGCTGGGAGATACGCAGTATTTT.

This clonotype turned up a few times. CDR3 protein: CASSPDRGLNTEAFF. The CDR3 DNA follows: TGTGCCAGCAGCCCCGACAGGGGTCTGAACACTGAAGCTTTCTTT. The genes are TRBV25-1 and TRBJ1-1; the match to TRBD1 covers 8 bases. The junction had 6 bases not matched to a gene; V was cut back by 6 bases and J by 0 bases. This CDR3 is built from 15 residues. The germline CDR1 and CDR2 sequences are MGHDK and SYGVNS.

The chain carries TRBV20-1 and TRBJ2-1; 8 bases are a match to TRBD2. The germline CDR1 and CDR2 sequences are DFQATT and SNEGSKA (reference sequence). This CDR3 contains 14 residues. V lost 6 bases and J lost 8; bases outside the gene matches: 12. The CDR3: CSAKSGSGIHEQFF. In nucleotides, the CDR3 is TGCAGTGCCAAGAGCGGGAGTGGGATTCATGAGCAGTTCTTC.

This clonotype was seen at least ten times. CDR3 protein: CASSPLPGEQYF. The CDR3 nucleotides read TGTGCCAGCAGCCCCCTCCCGGGAGAGCAGTACTTC. The rearrangement links TRBV3-1 to TRBJ2-7; D may be TRBD2 (5 bases). Germline V gene lookup returns CDR1 LGHDT and CDR2 YNNKEL (reference sequence). The CDR3 consists of 12 residues. V lost 4 bases and J lost 7, with 11 bases in between.

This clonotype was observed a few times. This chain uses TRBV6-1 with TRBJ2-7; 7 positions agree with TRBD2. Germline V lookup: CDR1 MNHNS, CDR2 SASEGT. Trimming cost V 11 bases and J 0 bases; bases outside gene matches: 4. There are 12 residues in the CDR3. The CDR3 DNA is TGTGCCGGGGAGGGACCCTCCTACGAGCAGTACTTC. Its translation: CAGEGPSYEQYF.

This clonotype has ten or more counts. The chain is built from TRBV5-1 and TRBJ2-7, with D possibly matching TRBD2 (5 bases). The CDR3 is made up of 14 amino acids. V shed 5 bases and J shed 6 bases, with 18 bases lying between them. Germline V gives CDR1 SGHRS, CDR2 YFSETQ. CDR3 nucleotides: TGCGCCAGCAGAACAGCGGAACTCTCGGGCGAGCAGTACTTC. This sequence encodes CASRTAELSGEQYF.

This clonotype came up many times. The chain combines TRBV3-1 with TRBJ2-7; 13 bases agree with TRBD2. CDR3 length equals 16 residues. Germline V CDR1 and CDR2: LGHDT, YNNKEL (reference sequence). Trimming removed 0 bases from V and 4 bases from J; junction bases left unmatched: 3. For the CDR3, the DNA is TGTGCCAGCAGCCAAGAAGGACTAGCGGGAGTGTACGAGCAGTACTTC. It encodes CASSQEGLAGVYEQYF.

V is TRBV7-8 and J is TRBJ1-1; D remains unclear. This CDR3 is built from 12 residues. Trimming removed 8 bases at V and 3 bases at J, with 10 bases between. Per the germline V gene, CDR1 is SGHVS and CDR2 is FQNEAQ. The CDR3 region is CASAPGHTEAFF. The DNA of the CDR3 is TGTGCCAGCGCCCCCGGGCACACTGAAGCTTTCTTT.